These 7 T cell receptor beta chains originate from one sample sequenced in a study of blood T cell repertoires in COVID-19. Repertoires were generated with immunoSEQ multiplex PCR, while TCRdb's copy carries only in-frame clones and drops some. The sample has over 100,000 clones; roughly 86% are singletons. Sequenced input: peripheral blood. Receptors originate from a woman aged 70-85 years with COVID-19, enrolled during active disease.

V and J are TRBV7-2 and TRBJ2-7; TRBD2 matches at 9 bases. The CDR3 extends over 14 amino acids. From germline, CDR1 is SGHTA and CDR2 FQGNSA. V lost 5 bases, J lost 7 bases, and 9 bases stayed unmatched. CDR3 region: CASSPLAGTLEQYF. The DNA for the CDR3 is TGTGCCAGCAGCCCTCTAGCGGGGACCCTAGAGCAGTACTTC.

The chain links TRBV19 to TRBJ2-3; D call uncertain. The ends were cut back, 10 bases at V and 3 bases at J, with 14 bases in the middle. This CDR3 comprises 13 residues. Germline V gene data show CDR1 as LNHDA and CDR2 as SQIVND (reference sequence). This CDR3 is CATKPLLTDTQYF. CDR3 DNA sequence: TGTGCCACTAAACCCCTCTTAACAGATACGCAGTATTTT.

This sequence joins TRBV28 and TRBJ1-2, with 8 nucleotides matching TRBD1. This CDR3 contains 15 residues. Germline V lookup: CDR1 MDHEN, CDR2 SYDVKM. The V segment lost 7 bases and the J segment 4 bases; nucleotides outside the gene matches: 11. CDR3 sequence: CASNRPGQDTYGYTF. The DNA of the CDR3 is TGTGCCAGCAACAGACCGGGACAGGACACCTATGGCTACACCTTC.

The chain employs TRBV11-2 and TRBJ1-4; TRBD1 might be the D (5 bases). Per germline, CDR1 SGHAT and CDR2 FQNNGV. Trimming shortened V by 3 bases and J by 8 bases, and 10 bases separated the two germline ends. The CDR3 sequence is 13 residues long. In DNA, the CDR3 is TGTGCCAGCAGCTTCGGGGGGGAGGAAAAACTGTTTTTT. The encoded protein is CASSFGGEEKLFF.

The J gene is TRBJ2-3, the V gene TRBV29-1; possibly TRBD1 for D (5 bases). The CDR3 consists of 13 residues. The V and J ends lost 3 bases and 7 bases respectively, with 14 bases between them. Germline values: CDR1 SQVTM, CDR2 ANQGSEA. The CDR3 here is CSVDRASTHTQYF. The CDR3 DNA reads TGCAGCGTTGACAGGGCCTCGACCCATACGCAGTATTTT.

The chain has TRBV10-3 and TRBJ2-7, with D possibly TRBD1 on 6 matching bases. V lost 3 bases and J 3 bases, leaving 15 bases between the germline ends. Per germline, CDR1 ENHRY and CDR2 SYGVKD. The CDR3 sequence is 15 residues long. CDR3: CAISDIGTLGYEQYF. As DNA, the CDR3 is TGTGCCATCAGTGACATAGGGACATTGGGCTACGAGCAGTACTTC.

The chain uses TRBV30 and TRBJ1-1; no clear D gene. Germline CDR1 and CDR2: GTSNPN and SVGIG (reference sequence). The CDR3 totals 14 residues. Trimming took off 3 bases at V and 4 bases at J, with 15 bases between the two ends. The CDR3 sequence: CAWRPSARGTEAFF. The CDR3 DNA reads as TGTGCCTGGAGGCCCAGCGCCCGGGGCACTGAAGCTTTCTTT.